The rows below give T cell receptor beta chains drawn from one sample of a study of blood T cell repertoires in COVID-19. Generated by immunoSEQ multiplex PCR, the TCRdb table keeps only in-frame clones and is missing some. The table records approximately 500,000 clones, 85% to 90% of them present only once. What was sequenced was peripheral blood. These receptor sequences come from a woman aged 50 to 60 with COVID-19, enrolled during active disease. Each CDR3 is given with its conserved first and last residue. D genes are given only for firm matches. Clone size, where shown, is once, few, many, or a class for clones that have expanded.

>TRBD2|TRBV9|TRBJ2-2|-
CASSAIAGVNTGELFF
TGTGCCAGCAGCGCGATAGCGGGGGTAAACACCGGGGAGCTGTTTTTT
>TRBD2|TRBV9|TRBJ2-2|-
CASSAGGAWDTGELFF
TGTGCCAGCAGCGCCGGGGGGGCCTGGGACACCGGGGAGCTGTTTTTT
>-|TRBV7-2|TRBJ1-1|-
CASSLGQGQVAFF
TGTGCCAGCAGCTTAGGGCAGGGGCAGGTAGCTTTCTTT
>TRBD1|TRBV9|TRBJ2-7|-
CASSPQPTGIGNEQYF
TGTGCCAGCAGCCCTCAGCCGACAGGGATCGGGAACGAGCAGTACTTC
>-|TRBV10-3|TRBJ1-2|-
CAIGVSDSNYGYTF
TGTGCCATCGGGGTTTCGGACTCGAACTATGGCTACACCTTC
>-|TRBV19|TRBJ1-1|-
CASSPGIGAFF
TGTGCCAGTAGTCCAGGGATTGGGGCTTTCTTT
>-|TRBV4-1|TRBJ1-2|-
CASSQDMSGSLHYGYTF
TGCGCCAGCAGCCAAGATATGTCGGGATCACTCCACTATGGCTACACCTTC
>-|TRBV5-1|TRBJ1-5|-
CASSLAPGQPQHF
TGCGCCAGCAGCTTGGCCCCCGGGCAGCCCCAGCATTTT
>-|TRBV25-1|TRBJ1-4|-
CASSDTASDEKLFF
TGTGCCAGCAGTGACACAGCAAGTGATGAAAAACTGTTTTTT
>TRBD1|TRBV5-1|TRBJ1-4|-
CASSRDSRNEKLFF
TGCGCCAGCAGTCGGGACAGCCGAAATGAAAAACTGTTTTTT
>-|TRBV29-1|TRBJ1-1|-
CSVDRGFKAFF
TGCAGCGTCGATAGGGGGTTTAAGGCTTTCTTT
>-|TRBV18|TRBJ2-7|-
CASSLQGSSYEQYF
TGTGCCAGCTCACTCCAGGGGAGCTCCTACGAGCAGTACTTC
>-|TRBV11-3|TRBJ2-3|-
CASSLTQGYTDTQYF
TGTGCCAGCAGCTTAACCCAGGGTTACACAGATACGCAGTATTTT
>-|TRBV3-1/TRBV3-2|TRBJ1-1|-
CASTRTGEAFF
TGTGCCAGCACCCGAACGGGTGAAGCTTTCTTT
>TRBD1|TRBV6-1|TRBJ1-1|-
CASSVTMMDREDTEAFF
TGTGCCAGCAGTGTAACTATGATGGACAGGGAGGATACTGAAGCTTTCTTT
>TRBD1|TRBV10-3|TRBJ1-4|-
CAISESSRTGDEKLFF
TGTGCCATCAGTGAGTCCTCCAGGACAGGGGATGAAAAACTGTTTTTT
>TRBD1|TRBV5-5|TRBJ2-7|-
CASSFDRGPYEQYF
TGTGCCAGCAGCTTCGACAGGGGCCCCTACGAGCAGTACTTC
>-|TRBV7-8|TRBJ1-6|-
CASSDLNNSPLHF
TGTGCCAGCAGCGACTTAAATAATTCACCCCTCCACTTT
>-|TRBV5-6|TRBJ1-2|few
CASSSVGGYGYTF
TGTGCCAGCAGCTCGGTCGGTGGCTATGGCTACACCTTC